These T cell receptor beta chains were read from a single sample in a study of shared clonotypes between healthy human individuals. Libraries were prepared by immunoSEQ multiplex PCR; TCRdb keeps only in-frame clonotypes and omits some of them. The sample has some 92,000 clones, around half seen once. Specimen: PBMCs. The receptors were sampled from a woman in her forties in good health. Some clones in this sample may be carry-over from other donors' samples. CDR3s include the opening cysteine and the closing phenylalanine or tryptophan. D genes are given only for firm matches. Size is stated for part of the rows, as once, few or many counts, or as a class when the clone is expanded.

v_gene	d_gene	j_gene	abundance	CDR3aa	CDR3nt
TRBV5-1	-	TRBJ2-3	many	CASSRDPLGTDTQYF	TGCGCCAGCAGCAGGGACCCTCTAGGCACAGATACGCAGTATTTT
TRBV29-1	-	TRBJ1-2	-	CSGSSSGRFGYTF	TGCAGCGGGTCCTCCAGTGGTAGATTCGGCTACACCTTC
TRBV15	-	TRBJ1-2	-	CATSRDLRFGYTF	TGTGCCACCAGCAGAGATCTTCGGTTTGGCTACACCTTC
TRBV28	-	TRBJ1-2	medium-sized	CASSSLRGYTF	TGTGCCAGCAGTTCCTTACGAGGCTACACCTTC
TRBV30	TRBD2	TRBJ2-3	-	CAWRALSGRANTQYF	TGCGCCTGGAGAGCACTTAGCGGGAGGGCCAATACGCAGTATTTT
TRBV28	TRBD2	TRBJ2-3	-	CASSSSGTSIADTQYF	TGTGCCAGCAGTTCCTCCGGGACTAGTATCGCAGATACGCAGTATTTT
TRBV18	TRBD1	TRBJ2-5	many	CASSQGQGRTETQYF	TGTGCCAGCTCACAAGGACAGGGGAGAACAGAGACCCAGTACTTC
TRBV19	-	TRBJ2-7	-	CASSSHWGGPRYEQYF	TGTGCCAGTAGTTCCCACTGGGGGGGGCCAAGATACGAGCAGTACTTC
TRBV30	-	TRBJ2-7	-	CAWSGQSYEQYF	TGTGCCTGGAGCGGCCAGTCCTACGAGCAGTACTTC
TRBV7-9	-	TRBJ2-7	few	CASSSGLIPYEQYF	TGTGCCAGCAGCTCCGGACTAATCCCCTACGAGCAGTACTTC
TRBV6-1	-	TRBJ1-1	-	CASTDLASNTEAFF	TGTGCCAGCACCGACCTAGCCTCGAACACTGAAGCTTTCTTT
TRBV20-1	TRBD1	TRBJ2-5	-	CSARGSETQYF	TGCAGTGCCAGGGGGTCGGAGACCCAGTACTTC
TRBV7-3	TRBD1	TRBJ2-2	-	CASSLRTGLLTGELFF	TGTGCCAGCAGCTTAAGGACAGGGTTGCTCACCGGGGAGCTGTTTTTT
TRBV27	TRBD2	TRBJ2-6	many	CASSGRATGANVLTF	TGTGCCAGCAGTGGGAGGGCCACTGGGGCCAACGTCCTGACTTTC
TRBV9	TRBD1	TRBJ2-5	-	CASSVGTGVIETQYF	TGTGCCAGCAGCGTAGGGACAGGGGTTATAGAGACCCAGTACTTC
TRBV10-3	TRBD1	TRBJ1-3	-	CAISEDGTDTIYF	TGTGCCATCAGTGAGGACGGGACAGACACCATATATTTT
TRBV6-5	-	TRBJ2-1	-	CASMRGIDYNEQFF	TGTGCCAGTATGAGGGGGATTGATTACAATGAGCAGTTCTTC
TRBV11-3	-	TRBJ2-2	-	CASSLYLGGTGELFF	TGTGCCAGCAGCTTGTATCTAGGCGGCACCGGGGAGCTGTTTTTT
TRBV13	TRBD2	TRBJ2-7	-	CASSLGASGGTYEQYF	TGTGCCAGCAGCTTAGGAGCGAGCGGGGGAACCTACGAGCAGTACTTC
TRBV5-4	-	TRBJ2-7	-	CASSSGLTYEQYF	TGTGCCAGCAGTTCCGGCTTGACCTACGAGCAGTACTTC
TRBV6-5	-	TRBJ2-2	few	CASRWTGTGELFF	TGTGCCAGCAGGTGGACGGGGACCGGGGAGCTGTTTTTT
TRBV18	-	TRBJ2-4	-	CASSPPPGTTKNIQYF	TGTGCCAGCTCACCGCCACCCGGGACGACCAAAAACATTCAGTACTTC
TRBV6-1	TRBD1	TRBJ2-7	-	CASSAGTGGDEQYF	TGTGCCAGCAGTGCCGGGACAGGGGGCGACGAGCAGTACTTT
TRBV30	-	TRBJ1-2	-	CAWSDSLYYGYTF	TGTGCCTGGAGTGACTCACTCTACTATGGCTACACCTTC
TRBV4-2	TRBD2	TRBJ2-1	-	CASSQTGLAVNEQFF	TGTGCCAGCAGCCAAACGGGACTAGCGGTGAATGAGCAGTTCTTC
TRBV7-2	-	TRBJ1-1	-	CASSLYRGLTEAFF	TGTGCCAGCAGCTTATATAGGGGTTTGACTGAAGCTTTCTTT
TRBV7-9	-	TRBJ2-3	few	CASSFLDSRGDTQYF	TGTGCCAGCAGCTTCTTGGACAGCCGGGGGGATACGCAGTATTTT
TRBV19	-	TRBJ1-2	many	CASRFIQQGDYGYTF	TGTGCCAGTCGATTTATCCAACAGGGTGACTATGGCTACACCTTC
TRBV18	TRBD1	TRBJ2-5	many	CASTDRGVQYF	TGTGCCAGCACGGACAGGGGGGTCCAGTACTTC
TRBV6-1	-	TRBJ2-6	-	CAGGQFASGANVLTF	TGTGCCGGTGGACAGTTCGCCTCTGGGGCCAACGTCCTGACTTTC
TRBV7-8	-	TRBJ2-7	many	CASSFRAAGTAFLDEQYF	TGTGCCAGCAGCTTTCGCGCAGCGGGTACAGCTTTCCTCGACGAGCAGTACTTC
TRBV4-2	-	TRBJ2-3	-	CASSLAAVNTDTQYF	TGTGCCAGCAGCCTGGCGGCTGTAAACACAGATACGCAGTATTTT
TRBV7-8	-	TRBJ2-7	-	CASSLGGASSYEQYF	TGTGCCAGCAGCTTAGGCGGGGCGAGCTCCTACGAGCAGTACTTC
TRBV7-8	-	TRBJ1-5	-	CASSLVGQPQHF	TGTGCCAGCAGCTTGGTTGGTCAGCCCCAGCATTTT
TRBV6-4	-	TRBJ2-7	-	CASSVSTDSSYEQYF	TGTGCCAGCAGCGTCTCTACGGACTCATCCTACGAGCAGTACTTC
TRBV2	-	TRBJ2-7	-	CASSEEASGWNEQYF	TGTGCCAGCAGTGAAGAAGCCTCAGGCTGGAACGAGCAGTACTTC
TRBV4-2	-	TRBJ2-7	-	CASSPYNTASNEQYF	TGTGCCAGCAGCCCCTACAACACGGCTTCCAACGAGCAGTACTTC
TRBV30	-	TRBJ1-5	-	CAWSTRGNQPQHF	TGTGCCTGGAGTACGAGGGGAAATCAGCCCCAGCATTTT